These T cell receptor beta chains were read from a single sample in a study of OX40 agonist ivuxolimab in advanced cancers. Assay: immunoSEQ multiplex PCR; the TCRdb copy retains only in-frame clones and omits some. The table lists about 86,000 clones, around 88% of them singletons. The sample was CD4+ or CD8+ T cells sorted from blood, taken in a trial of the OX40 agonist ivuxolimab. These receptors were taken from an adult with an advanced solid tumor such as melanoma, head and neck, liver or kidney cancer. Each CDR3 is given with its conserved first and last residue.

v_call	cdr3_length	cdr3_aa
TRBV28	13	CASSLPSGNTIYF
TRBV7-2	13	CASSTRPGDTQYF
TRBV9	15	CASSEYWTGEDGYTF
TRBV19	14	CASSLTSGSYEQYF
TRBV30	12	CAWGSGANVLTF
TRBV11-2	15	CASSGTSGRYSEQYF
TRBV19	14	CASSPQTGNYGYTF
TRBV4-3	17	CASSQDLEPILADTQYF
TRBV19	14	CASTLLRGSLKAFF
TRBV6-1	16	CASSDWATGRNTEAFF
TRBV9	16	CASSVLTSGSTDTQYF
TRBV10-3	15	CAISESGSSAYEQYF
TRBV15	13	CATLSGFEETQYF
TRBV12-5	16	CASGLGVTSAYNEQFF
TRBV6-5	11	CASSRRDTQYF
TRBV4-3	16	CASSQDSLAEGDTQYF
TRBV7-2	17	CASSLGERGSSYNEQFF
TRBV9	13	CASGTVRGGEQFF
TRBV9	16	CASSPTGRSFTGELFF
TRBV28	17	CASSGGGGRSAYNEQFF
TRBV11-2	14	CASSFSTGGEKLFF
TRBV7-2	14	CASSPQGGTGELFF
TRBV7-2	15	CASSLGAREIDTQYF
TRBV6-4	13	CATSRDSSAEAFF
TRBV19	15	CASSHSPTNTDTQYF
TRBV30	14	CAWSGTTGGETQYF
TRBV5-1	14	CASGVQNSYNEQFF
TRBV6-4	14	CATQEDTASDTQYF
TRBV7-9	15	CASSDRDRGSDEQYF
TRBV7-3	14	CASSTRLGPDTQYF
TRBV7-2	16	CASSQGNYLNGYEQYF
TRBV28	18	CASSYPRVSGTGSYEQYF
TRBV9	16	CASSVARGPSGNTIYF
TRBV5-4	15	CASSSGVDSSYEQYF
TRBV5-1	15	CASSGGRQFGETQYF
TRBV5-4	13	CASSPGVNTEAFF
TRBV6-6	12	CASSTYQETQYF
TRBV7-2	15	CASSLEGHSNQPQHF
TRBV9	15	CASSVDPGQGETQYF
TRBV7-9	16	CASSSSGWVSSYEQYF
TRBV15	13	CATSREQGYEQYF
TRBV28	15	CASSHRDVLKETQYF
TRBV28	17	CASSLPETLGGTDTQYF
TRBV6-1	15	CASSGGGNTGNTIYF
TRBV19	16	CASSIGLGGGNQPQHF
TRBV15	14	CATSRDRAKDTQYF
TRBV30	15	CAWSRGGASSYEQYF